This is a list of T cell receptor beta chains from one sample in a study of cytomegalovirus exposure and HLA in healthy donors. Generated by immunoSEQ multiplex PCR, the TCRdb table keeps only in-frame clones and is missing some. The repertoire holds some 150,000 clones, with about 72% as singletons. Input material: PBMCs. The receptor source for this set is a man in his sixties in good health and CMV-seronegative. CDR3s include the opening cysteine and the closing phenylalanine or tryptophan. A D gene is named only where the DNA matches it firmly.

V,D,CDR3
TRBV7-9,TRBD2,CASSPLAGAGTGELFF
TRBV9,NA,CASSVRGSSEQYF
TRBV6-5,TRBD2,CASSYKTSGMNEQYF
TRBV5-1,NA,CASHQGGELFF
TRBV7-9,NA,CASSRGMGQETQYF
TRBV30,TRBD1,CAWSKGQGKLFF
TRBV9,NA,CASSFRDTNTEAFF
TRBV5-1,TRBD2,CASSSASGLTDTQYF
TRBV9,TRBD1,CASSVEGADEQFF
TRBV2,NA,CASSRTVEAFF
TRBV27,NA,CASSLSFGGGGEAFF
TRBV10-2,NA,CASSGGGLIYTF
TRBV5-6,NA,CASSLGQPFSGANVLTF
TRBV28,NA,CASSLDLQVRVSEKLFF
TRBV28,NA,CASSSPGLNTGELFF
TRBV7-9,NA,CSSNAIEETQYF
TRBV7-8,TRBD1,CASSLVGDRESTGELFF
TRBV5-6,TRBD2,CASSSLAGPYNEQFF
TRBV5-1,NA,CASSLGRDILSYEQYF
TRBV28,NA,CASSSLRGGGNQPQHF
TRBV19,NA,CASSISQDQETQYF
TRBV11-2,NA,CASSFVAALNEKLFF
TRBV7-9,TRBD1,CASRGTGRDEQYF
TRBV18,TRBD2,CASSPGSGVTDTQYF
TRBV6-1,TRBD1,CASSSPRTGSYEQYF
TRBV5-1,NA,CASSFEGDSYEQYF
TRBV2,NA,CANLYGQRNTEAFF
TRBV28,NA,CASSSTWGRADTQYF
TRBV6-5,NA,CASSSTGRNSPLHF
TRBV28,NA,CASSFQGMNTEAFF
TRBV28,NA,CASSLSRFEQYF
TRBV6-5,TRBD1,CASSSGTVSTDTQYF
TRBV7-2,NA,CASSLAGAVGYQETQYF
TRBV28,TRBD1,CASSVVDRATEAFF
TRBV6-5,TRBD1,CASSSATGWGEKLFF
TRBV30,NA,CAWSVDSGTSMNTEAFF
TRBV28,TRBD1,CASSFPPDRANYGYTF